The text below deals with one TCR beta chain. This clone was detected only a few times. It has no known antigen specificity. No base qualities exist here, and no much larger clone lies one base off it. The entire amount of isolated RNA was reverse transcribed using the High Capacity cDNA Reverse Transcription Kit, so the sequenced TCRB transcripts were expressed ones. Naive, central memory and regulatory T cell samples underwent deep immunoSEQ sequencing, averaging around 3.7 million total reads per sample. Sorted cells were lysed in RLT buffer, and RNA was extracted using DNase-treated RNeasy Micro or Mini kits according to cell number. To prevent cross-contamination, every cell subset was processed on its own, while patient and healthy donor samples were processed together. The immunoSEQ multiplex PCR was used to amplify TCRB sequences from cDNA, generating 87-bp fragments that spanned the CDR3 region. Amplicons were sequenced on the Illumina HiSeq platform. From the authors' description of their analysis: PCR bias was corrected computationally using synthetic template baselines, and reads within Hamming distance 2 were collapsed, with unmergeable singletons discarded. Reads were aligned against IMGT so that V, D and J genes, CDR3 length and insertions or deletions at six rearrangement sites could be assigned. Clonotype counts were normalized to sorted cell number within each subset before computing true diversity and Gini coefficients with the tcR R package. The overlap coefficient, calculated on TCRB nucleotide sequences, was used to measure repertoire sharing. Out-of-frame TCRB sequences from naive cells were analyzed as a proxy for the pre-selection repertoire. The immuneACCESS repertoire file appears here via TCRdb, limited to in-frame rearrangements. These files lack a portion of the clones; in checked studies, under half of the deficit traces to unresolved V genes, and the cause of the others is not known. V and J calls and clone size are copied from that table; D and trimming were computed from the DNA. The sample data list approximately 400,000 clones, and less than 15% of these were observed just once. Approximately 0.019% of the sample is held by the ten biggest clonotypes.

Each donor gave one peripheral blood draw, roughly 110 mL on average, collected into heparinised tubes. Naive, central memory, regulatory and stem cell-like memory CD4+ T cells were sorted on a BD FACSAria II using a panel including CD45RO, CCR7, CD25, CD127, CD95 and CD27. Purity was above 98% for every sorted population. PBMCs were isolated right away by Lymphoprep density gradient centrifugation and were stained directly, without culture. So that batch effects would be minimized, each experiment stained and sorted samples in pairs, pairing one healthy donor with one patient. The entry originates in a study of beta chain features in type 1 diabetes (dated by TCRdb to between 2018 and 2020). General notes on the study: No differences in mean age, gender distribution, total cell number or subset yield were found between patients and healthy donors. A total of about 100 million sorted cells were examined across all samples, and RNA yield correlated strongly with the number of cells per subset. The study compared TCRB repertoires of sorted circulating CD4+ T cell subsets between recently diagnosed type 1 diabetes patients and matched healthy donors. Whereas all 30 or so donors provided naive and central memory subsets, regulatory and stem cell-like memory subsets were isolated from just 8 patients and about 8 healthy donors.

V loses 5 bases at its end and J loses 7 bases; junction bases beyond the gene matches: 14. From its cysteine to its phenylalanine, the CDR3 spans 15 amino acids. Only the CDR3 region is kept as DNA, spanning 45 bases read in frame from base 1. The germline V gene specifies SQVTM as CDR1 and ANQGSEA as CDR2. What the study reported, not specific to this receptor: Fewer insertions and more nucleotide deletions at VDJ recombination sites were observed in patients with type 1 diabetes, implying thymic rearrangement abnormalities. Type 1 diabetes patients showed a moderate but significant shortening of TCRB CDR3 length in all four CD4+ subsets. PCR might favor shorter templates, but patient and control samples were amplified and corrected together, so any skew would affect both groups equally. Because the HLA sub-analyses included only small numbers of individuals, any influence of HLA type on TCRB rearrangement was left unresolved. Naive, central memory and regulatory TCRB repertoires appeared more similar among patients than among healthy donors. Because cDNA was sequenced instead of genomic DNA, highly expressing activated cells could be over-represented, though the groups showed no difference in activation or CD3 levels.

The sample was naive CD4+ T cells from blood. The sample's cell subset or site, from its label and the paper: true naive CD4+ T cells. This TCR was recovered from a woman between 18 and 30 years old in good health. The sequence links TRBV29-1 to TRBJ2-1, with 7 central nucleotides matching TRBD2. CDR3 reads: CSVTLSGIIGNEQFF. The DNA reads TGCAGCGTTACCCTAAGCGGGATCATTGGGAATGAGCAGTTCTTC.